Below are 5 T cell receptor beta chains sequenced from a single sample in a study of cytomegalovirus exposure and HLA in healthy donors. The primer mix had 60 Vbeta and 13 Jbeta primers. The method was immunoSEQ multiplex PCR; TCRdb's version includes in-frame clones alone and lacks a portion of them. There are some 110,000 clones in the sample; about four fifths occur only once, and less than 15% lies in the top ten. Material for sequencing was PBMCs. Source of these receptors: a woman aged 55-75 years in good health and CMV-seropositive.

The chain recombines TRBV7-9 with TRBJ1-2, with TRBD1 as a possible D gene (5 bases). Germline CDR1 reads SEHNR; CDR2 reads FQNEAQ (reference sequence). This CDR3 has 12 residues. Trimming left V 2 bases short and J 4 bases short, with 5 bases between. CDR3 DNA sequence: TGTGCCAGCAGCTTAAGGGGCTATGGCTACACCTTC. Its translation: CASSLRGYGYTF.

This clone was detected a few times. The genes are TRBV30 and TRBJ1-4, with D perhaps matching TRBD1 (5 bases). Germline CDR1 is GTSNPN and CDR2 is SVGIG (reference sequence). Trimming cost V 4 bases and J 5 bases, with 14 bases left between them. The CDR3 loop spans 14 amino acids. For the CDR3, the DNA is TGTGCCTGGAAACCCGGGACTCAAAATGAAAAACTGTTTTTT. Translated, it gives CAWKPGTQNEKLFF.

The chain combines TRBV19 with TRBJ1-2; possible D gene TRBD1, 6 bases. The CDR3 has 14 amino acids. The V gene lost 4 bases and the J gene lost 5 bases, with 14 bases spanning the gap. Germline-derived CDR1 and CDR2 are LNHDA and SQIVND (reference sequence). The CDR3 DNA reads TGTGCCAGTAGTAGGCCCAGGGGCCTTTATGGCTACACCTTC. Its translation: CASSRPRGLYGYTF.

This clone was detected only once. V and J are TRBV29-1 and TRBJ2-1; 9 bases agree with TRBD2. The V gene end was trimmed by 2 bases and the J gene end by 15 bases; junction bases not matched to a gene: 8. There are 12 residues in the CDR3. The germline gives CDR1 SQVTM, CDR2 ANQGSEA. The CDR3 bases are TGCAGCGTTGAACTCGTAGCGGGAGCTCTGTTCTTC. Its protein is CSVELVAGALFF.

The CDR3 region is CASSLQSSTDTQYF. Here the CDR3 DNA reads TGTGCCAGCAGCTTGCAGTCCAGCACAGATACGCAGTATTTT. The chain combines TRBV7-2 with TRBJ2-3; no clear D. This CDR3 is built from 14 residues. Germline V CDR1 and CDR2: SGHTA, FQGNSA. Trimming stripped 3 bases from V and 0 bases from J, with 7 bases between. The full variable domain, in which reference TRBV7-2 and TRBJ2-3 provide the parts outside the CDR3, is GAGVSQSPSNKVTEKGKDVELRCDPISGHTALYWYRQSLGQGLEFLIYFQGNSAPDKSGLPSDRFSAERTGGSVSTLTIQRTQQEDSAVYLCASSLQSSTDTQYFGPGTRLTVL.